The clone carrying this TCR beta chain was detected a few times. The antigen remains undetermined. A single record per CDR3 protein comes from TCRdb applying MiXCR to the reads. The sample includes some 400,000 distinct CDR3 sequences, approximately 30% of them seen just once. These data originate in a study of T cell repertoires in cytomegalovirus infection. Overall study: Indicated by public TCR beta signatures were CMV infection and matching HLA type.

Points from the study as a whole: Summed public TCR beta family frequency identified CMV carriers bearing the relevant HLA.

J lost 7 bases, V lost 2 bases, and 7 bases had no gene match. CDR3 size: 14 residues. Germline V lookup: CDR1 DFQATT, CDR2 SNEGSKA (reference sequence). The specimen was PBMCs. The genes are TRBV20-1 and TRBJ2-1; TRBD1 agrees at 8 bases. The TCR was taken from a human donor in good health (CMV status not recorded). Some clones in this sample may be carry-over from other donors' samples. Written as DNA, the CDR3 is TGCAGTGCTAGAAGACAGGGGTTATTGAATGAGCAGTTCTTC. Its protein product is CSARRQGLLNEQFF.